This TCR beta chain was documented in a study of shared clonotypes between healthy human individuals. The study's findings and limits: Compared with clonotypes that all four donors shared, non-shared clonotypes had lower generation probabilities.

As for this clone: The antigen is not known.

Trimming took off 7 bases at V and 5 bases at J, with 17 bases between the two ends. Germline V CDR1 and CDR2: MNHNS, SASEGT. The CDR3 consists of 15 residues. Produced via immunoSEQ multiplex PCR; TCRdb's table is partial and in-frame only. The repertoire holds 950,000 to 1,100,000 clones, with about 75% as singletons. This TCR was sampled from a man in his late teens or twenties in good health. The rearrangement uses TRBV6-1 and TRBJ1-4; a weak D match, TRBD1 (5 bases). Sequencing was done on a sample of memory CD4+ T cells sorted from blood. Subset reported: CD45RA-negative fraction. CDR3: CASKSGTSINEKLFF. For the CDR3, the DNA is TGTGCCAGCAAGTCCGGGACCTCTATAAATGAAAAACTGTTTTTT.